Below, 20 T cell receptor beta chains from the same sample are listed, as sequenced in a study of shared clonotypes between healthy human individuals. Terminally differentiated effector memory CD45RA+ cells were excluded by CCR7 positive selection of CD45RO-negative cells. The repertoire was sequenced with immunoSEQ multiplex PCR; TCRdb's copy has only in-frame clones and lacks some. Of 760,000 or so clones in the sample, about 97% are singletons; the top ten hold under 0.3%. The sample taken for sequencing was naive CD8+ T cells sorted from blood. These receptors were taken from a man aged 25 to 40 in good health.

The chain has TRBV4-3 and TRBJ2-2; D gene uncertain. Germline-derived CDR1 and CDR2 are LGHNA and YSLEER. The CDR3 spans 15 residues. V was cut by 1 base and J by 0 bases, with 6 bases left in between. CDR3 loop: CASSQGTPNTGELFF. CDR3 nucleotide sequence: TGCGCCAGCAGCCAAGGAACGCCGAACACCGGGGAGCTGTTTTTT.

The chain recombines TRBV7-6 with TRBJ2-2, with D hard to call. V gave up 4 bases and J gave up 0 bases, with 15 bases separating them. The CDR3 has 17 residues. CDR1 SGHVS and CDR2 FNYEAQ come from the germline V gene. This CDR3 is CASSSTWAAPNTGELFF. As DNA, the CDR3 is TGTGCCAGCAGCTCAACCTGGGCAGCACCGAACACCGGGGAGCTGTTTTTT.

The gene calls are TRBV15 and TRBJ2-5; 12 bases line up with TRBD2. The CDR3 consists of 14 residues. V gave up 3 bases and J gave up 5 bases; unmatched junction bases: 1. Germline loops: CDR1 LNHNV, CDR2 YYDKDF (reference sequence). CDR3 sequence reads: CATSRTSGSETQYF. The CDR3 DNA reads TGTGCCACCAGCAGGACTAGCGGGAGTGAGACCCAGTACTTC.

The chain has TRBV9 and TRBJ1-2; D not resolved. The germline V gene encodes CDR1 SGDLS and CDR2 YYNGEE. This CDR3 region has 12 residues. V was cut by 3 bases and J by 4 bases, with 7 bases left in between. The CDR3, as DNA: TGTGCCAGCAGCGGATTCCTCTATGGCTACACCTTC. This codes for CASSGFLYGYTF.

V is TRBV27 and J is TRBJ2-1; D not certain. The germline V gene encodes CDR1 MNHEY and CDR2 SMNVEV (reference sequence). There are 16 residues in the CDR3. The V and J ends lost 4 bases and 0 bases respectively, with 13 bases between them. CDR3 region: CASSSPLRSSYNEQFF. The CDR3 nucleotides read TGTGCCAGCAGTTCCCCACTAAGAAGCTCCTACAATGAGCAGTTCTTC.

The chain links TRBV7-6 to TRBJ2-1; 10 nucleotides agree with TRBD2. J was trimmed by 7 bases and V by 5 bases; bases with no gene match: 5. Germline loops: CDR1 SGHVS, CDR2 FNYEAQ. This CDR3 is built from 14 residues. CDR3 loop: CASSISTSGNEQFF. CDR3 coding DNA: TGTGCCAGCAGCATATCGACTAGCGGGAATGAGCAGTTCTTC.

V gene TRBV5-5 combines with J gene TRBJ2-7; D is undetermined. V lost 4 bases to trimming and J lost 0 bases, with 8 bases between them. CDR3 length equals 13 residues. Germline assignment: CDR1 SGHKS and CDR2 YYEKEE (reference sequence). The CDR3 loop reads CASSRTVSYEQYF. The CDR3, as DNA: TGTGCCAGCAGCCGTACAGTCTCCTACGAGCAGTACTTC. Drawing the rest from reference TRBV5-5 and TRBJ2-7, the complete variable domain is DAGVTQSPTHLIKTRGQQVTLRCSPISGHKSVSWYQQVLGQGPQFIFQYYEKEERGRGNFPDRFSARQFPNYSSELNVNALLLGDSALYLCASSRTVSYEQYFGPGTRLTVT.

The chain has TRBV21-1 and TRBJ1-3; the table's TRBD1 call for D was not verified on the DNA. TRBV21-1 is an annotated pseudogene. The CDR3 is made up of 8 amino acids. In DNA, the CDR3 is TGTGCCAACATAAAATGTCACTTT. It translates to CANIKCHF.

The chain links TRBV6-1 to TRBJ2-7; D remains ambiguous. This CDR3 has 11 amino acids. V was pared by 3 bases and J by 2 bases, with 2 bases between. Germline V gene lookup returns CDR1 MNHNS and CDR2 SASEGT. The CDR3 reads CASSDTYEQYF. The DNA for the CDR3 is TGTGCCAGCAGTGACACCTACGAGCAGTACTTC.

The rearrangement uses TRBV7-9 and TRBJ2-3, with D maybe TRBD2 (6 bases). The germline V gene encodes CDR1 SEHNR and CDR2 FQNEAQ (reference sequence). V was trimmed by 5 bases and J by 1 base, leaving 19 bases between them. CDR3 length: 17 amino acids. This CDR3 reads CASSANPSGVGTDTQYF. The CDR3 DNA reads as TGTGCCAGCAGCGCCAACCCGTCGGGGGTCGGCACAGATACGCAGTATTTT.

The J gene is TRBJ1-4, the V gene TRBV11-2; possible D gene TRBD1, 5 bases. From germline, CDR1 is SGHAT and CDR2 FQNNGV. V lost 1 base and J lost 8, with 8 bases in between. This CDR3 comprises 13 residues. The DNA for the CDR3 is TGTGCCAGCAGCTTAGGATGGGGGGAAAAACTGTTTTTT. It encodes CASSLGWGEKLFF.

J is TRBJ2-1 and V is TRBV9; 8 bases are a match to TRBD2. Germline V gene lookup returns CDR1 SGDLS and CDR2 YYNGEE. The J segment lost 8 bases and the V segment lost 7 bases, leaving 17 bases of the junction unmatched. This CDR3 contains 16 residues. The CDR3 reads CASGAGAGVRWDEQFF. The CDR3 DNA is TGTGCCAGCGGAGCGGGGGCGGGAGTAAGGTGGGATGAGCAGTTCTTC.

CDR3 in amino acids: CAWEDRGNLQETQYF. For the CDR3, the DNA is TGTGCCTGGGAGGACAGGGGGAATCTCCAAGAGACCCAGTACTTC. The rearrangement uses TRBV30 and TRBJ2-5; the match to TRBD1 covers 10 bases. V dropped 5 bases and J dropped 1; count of bases not matched to a gene: 7. CDR1 is GTSNPN, CDR2 SVGIG, per germline (reference sequence). CDR3 length: 15 amino acids.

This chain connects TRBV27 to TRBJ2-1, with D perhaps matching TRBD1 (6 bases). V was pared by 1 base and J by 6 bases, with 16 bases between. The V gene's germline CDR1 is MNHEY and CDR2 SMNVEV (reference sequence). The CDR3 has 16 amino acids. The CDR3 coding sequence is TGTGCCAGCAGTTTATTTGGACAGCTCCCCGCCAATGAGCAGTTCTTC. Translating it yields CASSLFGQLPANEQFF.

This clone was picked up one time. The chain uses TRBV28 and TRBJ2-5; D may match TRBD1 or TRBD2 (5 bases each). V shed 5 bases and J shed 0 bases, with 7 bases lying between them. Germline-derived CDR1 and CDR2 are MDHEN and SYDVKM. This CDR3 region has 13 residues. The CDR3 reads CASSEGYQETQYF. In DNA, the CDR3 is TGTGCCAGCAGTGAGGGGTACCAAGAGACCCAGTACTTC.

The chain is built from TRBV7-3 and TRBJ1-1; the D is unclear. Germline loops: CDR1 SGHTA, CDR2 FQGTGA. This CDR3 has 15 amino acids. V was shortened by 1 base and J by 1 base, with 10 bases between the two germline ends. The CDR3 loop reads CASSLSSSGNTEAFF. CDR3 coding DNA: TGTGCCAGCAGCTTAAGTTCCTCTGGGAACACTGAAGCTTTCTTT.

The chain links TRBV7-8 to TRBJ1-5; D gene uncertain. The V gene lost 5 bases and the J gene lost 0 bases, with 14 bases spanning the gap. Germline lookup yields CDR1 SGHVS and CDR2 FQNEAQ. CDR3 length: 16 residues. The CDR3 coding sequence is TGTGCCAGCAGCCGTGCTGGTCGGGATAGCAATCAGCCCCAGCATTTT. Translating it yields CASSRAGRDSNQPQHF.

This sequence joins TRBV5-4 and TRBJ2-7; 9 bases map to TRBD2. The V segment lost 2 bases and the J segment 3 bases; nucleotides outside the gene matches: 6. The CDR3 runs 15 residues. CDR1 is SGHNT, CDR2 YYREEE, per germline (reference sequence). This CDR3 reads CASSFELAGHYEQYF. CDR3 nucleotides: TGTGCCAGCAGCTTTGAACTAGCGGGCCACTACGAGCAGTACTTC. Supplemented by reference TRBV5-4 and TRBJ2-7, the full variable domain reads ETGVTQSPTHLIKTRGQQVTLRCSSQSGHNTVSWYQQALGQGPQFIFQYYREEENGRGNFPPRFSGLQFPNYSSELNVNALELDDSALYLCASSFELAGHYEQYFGPGTRLTVT.

The chain employs TRBV19 and TRBJ2-7, with D unresolved. CDR3 length: 15 amino acids. Trimming pared 4 bases from V and 7 bases from J, leaving 20 bases between. CDR1 is LNHDA and CDR2 is SQIVND in the germline V gene (reference sequence). In nucleotides, the CDR3 is TGTGCCAGTAGTAGCCTAAGCCTCCGTTCGAGGGAGCAGTACTTC. It translates to CASSSLSLRSREQYF.

The V gene is TRBV18, the J gene TRBJ2-2; 7 positions agree with TRBD1. The CDR3 length is 16 residues. J was trimmed by 5 bases and V by 3 bases; bases with no gene match: 9. Looked up from germline, CDR1 is KGHSH and CDR2 is LQKENI. For the CDR3, the DNA is TGTGCCAGCTCACCCGAACGACAGGGATGGACCGGGGAGCTGTTTTTT. Amino acids: CASSPERQGWTGELFF.